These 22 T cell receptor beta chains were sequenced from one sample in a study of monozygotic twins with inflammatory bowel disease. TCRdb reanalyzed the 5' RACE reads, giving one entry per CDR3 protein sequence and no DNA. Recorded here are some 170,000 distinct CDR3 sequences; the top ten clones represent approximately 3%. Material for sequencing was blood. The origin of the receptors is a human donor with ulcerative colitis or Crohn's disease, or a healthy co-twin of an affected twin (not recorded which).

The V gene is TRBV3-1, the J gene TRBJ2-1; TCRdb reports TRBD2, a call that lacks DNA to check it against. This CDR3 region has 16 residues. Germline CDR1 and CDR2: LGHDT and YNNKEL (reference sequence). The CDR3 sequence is CASSQAELAVYNEQFF.

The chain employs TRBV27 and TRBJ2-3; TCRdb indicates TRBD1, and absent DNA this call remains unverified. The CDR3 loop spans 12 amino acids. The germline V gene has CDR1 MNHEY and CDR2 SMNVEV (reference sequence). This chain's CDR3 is CASSPAPDTQYF.

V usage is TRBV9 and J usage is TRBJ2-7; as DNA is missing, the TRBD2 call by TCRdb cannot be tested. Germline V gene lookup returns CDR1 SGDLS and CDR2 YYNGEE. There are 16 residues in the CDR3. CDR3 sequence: CASSPHVAGTLHEQYF.

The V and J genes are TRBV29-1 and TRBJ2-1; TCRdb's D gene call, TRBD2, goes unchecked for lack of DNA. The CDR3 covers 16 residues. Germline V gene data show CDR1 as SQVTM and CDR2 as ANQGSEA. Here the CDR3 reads CSVEEPLAGSYNEQFF.

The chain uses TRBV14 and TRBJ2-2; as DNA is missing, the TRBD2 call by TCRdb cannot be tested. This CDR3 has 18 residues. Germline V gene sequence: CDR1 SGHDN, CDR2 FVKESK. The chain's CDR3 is CASSQRRLAETNTGELFF.

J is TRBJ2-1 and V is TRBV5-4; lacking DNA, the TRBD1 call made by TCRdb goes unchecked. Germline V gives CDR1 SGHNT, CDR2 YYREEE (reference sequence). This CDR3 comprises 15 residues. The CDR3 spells CASSFRDSSYNEQFF. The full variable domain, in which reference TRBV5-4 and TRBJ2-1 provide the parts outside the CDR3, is ETGVTQSPTHLIKTRGQQVTLRCSSQSGHNTVSWYQQALGQGPQFIFQYYREEENGRGNFPPRFSGLQFPNYSSELNVNALELDDSALYLCASSFRDSSYNEQFFGPGTRLTVL.

The CDR3 here is CASSPNGAAQYF. The chain is built from TRBV7-2 and TRBJ2-7; checking the TCRdb D call of TRBD1 is not possible without DNA. CDR1 SGHTA and CDR2 FQGNSA come from the germline V gene. The CDR3 loop spans 12 amino acids. Supplemented by reference TRBV7-2 and TRBJ2-7, the full variable domain reads GAGVSQSPSNKVTEKGKDVELRCDPISGHTALYWYRQSLGQGLEFLIYFQGNSAPDKSGLPSDRFSAERTGGSVSTLTIQRTQQEDSAVYLCASSPNGAAQYFGPGTRLTVT.

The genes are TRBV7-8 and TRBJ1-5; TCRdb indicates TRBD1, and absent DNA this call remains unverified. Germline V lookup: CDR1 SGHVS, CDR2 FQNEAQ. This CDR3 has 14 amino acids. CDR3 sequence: CASNPGTVNQPQHF. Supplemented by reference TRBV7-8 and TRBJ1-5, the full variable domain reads GAGVSQSPRYKVAKRGQDVALRCDPISGHVSLFWYQQALGQGPEFLTYFQNEAQLDKSGLPSDRFFAERPEGSVSTLKIQRTQQEDSAVYLCASNPGTVNQPQHFGDGTRLSIL.

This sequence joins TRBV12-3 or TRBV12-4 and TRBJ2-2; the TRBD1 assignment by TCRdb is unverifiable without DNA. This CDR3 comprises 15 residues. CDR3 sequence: CASSFAGGRTGELFF.

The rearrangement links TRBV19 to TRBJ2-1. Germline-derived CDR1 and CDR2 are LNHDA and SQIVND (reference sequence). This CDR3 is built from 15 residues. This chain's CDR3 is CASSGDGSSYNEQFF. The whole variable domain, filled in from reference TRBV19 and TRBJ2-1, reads DGGITQSPKYLFRKEGQNVTLSCEQNLNHDAMYWYRQDPGQGLRLIYYSQIVNDFQKGDIAEGYSVSREKKESFPLTVTSAQKNPTAFYLCASSGDGSSYNEQFFGPGTRLTVL.

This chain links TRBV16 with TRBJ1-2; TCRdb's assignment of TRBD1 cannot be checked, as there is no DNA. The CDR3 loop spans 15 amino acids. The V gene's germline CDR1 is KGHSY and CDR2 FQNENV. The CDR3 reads CASSRRGQGDYGYTF.

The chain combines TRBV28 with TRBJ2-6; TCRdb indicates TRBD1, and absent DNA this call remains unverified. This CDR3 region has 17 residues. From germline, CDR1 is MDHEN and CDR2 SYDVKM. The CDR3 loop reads CASSLIPGISGANVLTF.

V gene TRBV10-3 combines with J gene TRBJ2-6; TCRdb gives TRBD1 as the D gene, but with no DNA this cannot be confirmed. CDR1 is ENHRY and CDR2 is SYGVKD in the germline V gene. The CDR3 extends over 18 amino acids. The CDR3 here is CAISEAGGWASGANVLTF.

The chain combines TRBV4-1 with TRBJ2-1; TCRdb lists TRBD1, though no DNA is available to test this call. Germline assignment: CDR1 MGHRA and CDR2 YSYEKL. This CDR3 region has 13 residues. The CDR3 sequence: CASSPGGRHEQFF.

The chain's CDR3 is CASSTGTVNTEAFF. The chain links TRBV5-1 to TRBJ1-1; TCRdb designates TRBD1, a call that cannot be tested without DNA. The CDR3 has 14 amino acids. Germline V lookup: CDR1 SGHRS, CDR2 YFSETQ.

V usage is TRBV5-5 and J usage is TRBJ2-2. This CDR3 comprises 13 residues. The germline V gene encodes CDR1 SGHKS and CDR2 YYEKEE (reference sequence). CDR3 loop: CASSRAVAGELFF.

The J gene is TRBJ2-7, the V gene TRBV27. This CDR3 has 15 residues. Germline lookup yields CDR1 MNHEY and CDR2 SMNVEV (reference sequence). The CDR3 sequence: CASSLSEHRSYEQYF.

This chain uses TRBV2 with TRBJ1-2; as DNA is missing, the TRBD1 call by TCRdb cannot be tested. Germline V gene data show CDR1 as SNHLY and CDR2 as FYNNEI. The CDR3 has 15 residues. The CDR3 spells CASRVDRGRDYGYTF.

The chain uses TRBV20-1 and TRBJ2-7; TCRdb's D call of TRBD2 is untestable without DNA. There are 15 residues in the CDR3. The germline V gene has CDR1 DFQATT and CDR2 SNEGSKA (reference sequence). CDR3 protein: CSARDLREARGEQYF.

The CDR3 sequence is CAWSVGGGEAFF. This sequence joins TRBV30 and TRBJ1-1; TCRdb returns TRBD1, unconfirmable since there is no DNA. Germline V lookup: CDR1 GTSNPN, CDR2 SVGIG (reference sequence). The CDR3 runs to 12 residues.

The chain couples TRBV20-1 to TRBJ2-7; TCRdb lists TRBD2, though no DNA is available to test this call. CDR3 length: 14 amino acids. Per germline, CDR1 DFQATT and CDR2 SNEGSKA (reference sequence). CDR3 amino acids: CSARLAGGSYEQYF.

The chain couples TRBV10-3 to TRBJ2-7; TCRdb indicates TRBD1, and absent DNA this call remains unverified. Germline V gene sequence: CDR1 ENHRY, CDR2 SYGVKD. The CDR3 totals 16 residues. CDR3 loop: CAISPPLGQGAREQYF.